This T cell receptor beta chain appears in the sequencing data of a study of T cells after yellow fever vaccination. TCRdb analysed the 5' RACE reads with MiXCR anew, one entry per CDR3 protein. In the table there are 200,000 to 300,000 distinct CDR3 sequences, 10% to 15% of which are singletons. This CDR3 has 15 amino acids. V lost 6 bases, J lost 2 bases, and 17 bases lay in between. Germline V gene lookup returns CDR1 MNHNS and CDR2 SASEGT. J is TRBJ2-7 and V is TRBV6-1; possibly TRBD2 for D (5 bases). This receptor was identified in a man aged 25-40 years who received the YFV17D yellow fever vaccine. Sequences were derived from CD4+ T cells sorted from PBMCs, sampled 45 days after the yellow fever booster vaccination. CDR3 sequence reads: CASRSYTSATYEQYF. For the CDR3, the DNA is TGTGCCAGCAGAAGCTACACTAGTGCTACCTACGAGCAGTACTTC.